These T cell receptor beta chains were read from a single sample in a study of tissue T cells after allogeneic stem cell transplantation. The protocol was immunoSEQ multiplex PCR, while the TCRdb copy is restricted to in-frame clones and leaves out a portion. The repertoire has hundreds of clones, over 75% of them found once; the top ten carry roughly a sixth. The source was liver tissue, collected at autopsy. The receptors were gathered from a female patient aged 18 to 55 with steroid-refractory graft-versus-host disease after an allogeneic stem cell transplant. Some T cells may be transferred from the graft donor. CDR3s include the opening cysteine and the closing phenylalanine or tryptophan. The D gene is left open where the match is weak. Clone sizes are given selectively: once, few, many, or a class where the clone is expanded.

clone_size | j_call | d_call | v_call | cdr3_aa | cdr3_nt
- | TRBJ1-2 | TRBD1 | TRBV6-5 | CASRGQLYYGYTF | TGTGCCAGTCGGGGACAGCTGTATTATGGCTACACCTTC
- | TRBJ2-2 | - | TRBV27 | CASSLVGSGELFF | TGTGCCAGCAGTTTAGTGGGGTCCGGGGAGCTGTTTTTT
- | TRBJ2-1 | - | TRBV4-2 | CASSQDNEQFF | TGTGCCAGCAGCCAAGACAATGAGCAGTTCTTC
- | TRBJ2-3 | - | TRBV10-2 | CASSEPAVPVGQYF | TGCGCCAGCAGTGAGCCCGCCGTACCGGTCGGGCAGTATTTT
large | TRBJ2-5 | - | TRBV21-1 | CASPSGRALRETQYF | TGTGCCAGCCCTTCGGGGAGGGCCCTCAGAGAGACCCAGTACTTC
- | TRBJ2-7 | TRBD2 | TRBV27 | CASRPWGEGTYEQYF | TGTGCCAGCAGACCATGGGGGGAGGGAACCTACGAGCAGTACTTC
- | TRBJ2-2 | - | TRBV27 | CASSFGTSPTGELFF | TGTGCCAGCAGTTTTGGTACTAGCCCCACCGGGGAGCTGTTTTTT
- | TRBJ2-7 | TRBD1 | TRBV9 | CASSPQSGTGVGEQYF | TGTGCCAGCAGCCCTCAATCCGGGACAGGGGTTGGCGAGCAGTACTTC
- | TRBJ1-2 | TRBD1 | TRBV7-9 | CASSSGTGALKDGYTF | TGTGCCAGCAGTTCCGGGACAGGGGCGCTTAAGGATGGCTACACCTTC
- | TRBJ2-7 | - | TRBV27 | CASSYATGPSYEQYF | TGTGCCAGCAGCTATGCCACCGGGCCATCCTACGAGCAGTACTTC
few | TRBJ2-4 | TRBD2 | TRBV4-1 | CASSQGPSGILAKNIQYF | TGCGCCAGCAGCCAAGGACCTAGCGGGATACTAGCCAAAAACATTCAGTACTTC
- | TRBJ2-2 | - | TRBV28 | CASSLQIGTANTGELFF | TGTGCCAGCAGTTTGCAAATCGGGACGGCGAACACCGGGGAGCTGTTTTTT
- | TRBJ1-5 | TRBD1 | TRBV27 | CASSPGQGRSNQPQHF | TGTGCCAGCAGTCCCGGACAGGGTCGGAGCAATCAGCCCCAGCATTTT
- | TRBJ2-5 | - | TRBV11-3 | CASSSTREKTQYF | TGTGCCAGCAGTTCCACCCGGGAAAAGACCCAGTACTTC
- | TRBJ2-5 | TRBD2 | TRBV5-1 | CASSNLAGGLQETQYF | TGCGCCAGCAGCAACCTAGCGGGGGGCCTTCAAGAGACCCAGTACTTC
- | TRBJ1-5 | - | TRBV7-8 | CASSPRLDSSNQPQHF | TGTGCCAGCAGCCCCAGACTCGACAGTAGCAATCAGCCCCAGCATTTT
- | TRBJ1-2 | - | TRBV5-1 | CASSLDRALDGYTF | TGCGCCAGCAGCTTGGATAGGGCGCTGGATGGCTACACCTTC
- | TRBJ1-6 | TRBD1 | TRBV9 | CASSVEQGHSPLHF | TGTGCCAGCAGCGTAGAACAGGGGCATTCACCCCTCCACTTT
few | TRBJ1-2 | TRBD1 | TRBV10-2 | CASSAGQTHYGYTF | TGCGCCAGCAGTGCGGGACAGACCCACTATGGCTACACCTTC
few | TRBJ2-1 | TRBD2 | TRBV4-1 | CASSKSGGPYNEQFF | TGCGCCAGCAGCAAGAGCGGGGGCCCCTACAATGAGCAGTTCTTC
- | TRBJ1-2 | - | TRBV4-1 | CASSQAPEPGYTF | TGCGCCAGCAGCCAAGCGCCCGAGCCTGGCTACACCTTC
few | TRBJ2-7 | - | TRBV7-9 | CASSFEYEQYF | TGTGCCAGCAGCTTCGAATACGAGCAGTACTTC
- | TRBJ1-2 | - | TRBV2 | CASGRAAGYTF | TGTGCCAGCGGCAGGGCGGCCGGCTACACCTTC
- | TRBJ2-6 | - | TRBV7-3 | CASSLNQASGANVLTF | TGTGCCAGCAGCTTAAATCAGGCGTCCGGGGCCAACGTCCTGACTTTC
- | TRBJ2-2 | - | TRBV7-7 | CASSQRIRGELFF | TGTGCTAGCAGCCAGAGGATCCGAGGGGAGCTGTTTTTT
few | TRBJ1-2 | TRBD1 | TRBV7-9 | CASSKQGADYGYTF | TGTGCCAGCAGCAAACAGGGGGCCGACTATGGCTACACCTTC
- | TRBJ1-1 | TRBD1 | TRBV9 | CASSPRQGGLKFEAFF | TGTGCCAGCAGCCCCCGACAGGGGGGCCTGAAATTTGAAGCTTTCTTT
- | TRBJ1-2 | - | TRBV28 | CASSLYRVIDGYTF | TGTGCCAGCAGTCTTTACAGGGTAATAGATGGCTACACCTTC
- | TRBJ2-5 | TRBD2 | TRBV4-2 | CASSQTSGRIGGQETQYF | TGTGCCAGCAGCCAAACTAGCGGGAGGATAGGGGGCCAAGAGACCCAGTACTTC
- | TRBJ1-2 | TRBD1 | TRBV15 | CATSTSYRGAHGYTF | TGTGCCACCAGCACATCTTACAGGGGAGCCCATGGCTACACCTTC
- | TRBJ1-1 | - | TRBV6-6 | CASSYGKGDTEAFF | TGTGCCAGCAGTTACGGCAAGGGAGATACTGAAGCTTTCTTT
few | TRBJ1-5 | - | TRBV4-1 | CASSQVWGGNQPQHF | TGCGCCAGCAGCCAAGTGTGGGGAGGTAATCAGCCCCAGCATTTT
- | TRBJ2-7 | - | TRBV20-1 | CSARVGYEQYF | TGCAGTGCTAGAGTGGGGTACGAGCAGTACTTC
- | TRBJ2-7 | - | TRBV4-1 | CASSHIGGLSYEQYF | TGCGCCAGCAGCCATATTGGGGGACTCTCCTACGAGCAGTACTTC
- | TRBJ2-1 | - | TRBV23-1 | CASRVVGEPNEQFF | TGCGCCAGCCGAGTCGTAGGGGAACCCAATGAGCAGTTCTTC
- | TRBJ2-3 | - | TRBV2 | CASSEAPGPSTDTQYF | TGTGCCAGCAGTGAAGCTCCAGGACCGAGCACAGATACGCAGTATTTT
large | TRBJ2-7 | TRBD1 | TRBV29-1 | CSVGQGAYEQYF | TGCAGCGTTGGGCAGGGGGCCTACGAGCAGTACTTC
- | TRBJ2-1 | TRBD2 | TRBV5-1 | CASSLRLAGDNEQFF | TGCGCCAGCAGCTTGAGGCTAGCGGGGGACAATGAGCAGTTCTTC
- | TRBJ2-7 | - | TRBV21-1 | CASSKEATASSYEQYF | TGTGCCAGCAGCAAAGAGGCGACAGCGAGCTCCTACGAGCAGTACTTC
- | TRBJ1-1 | TRBD1 | TRBV27 | CASSVRGGNTEAFF | TGTGCCAGCAGTGTCAGGGGGGGGAACACTGAAGCTTTCTTT
- | TRBJ1-5 | - | TRBV12-3/TRBV12-4 | CASSPTGYQPQHF | TGTGCCAGCAGCCCTACAGGTTACCAGCCCCAGCATTTT
- | TRBJ1-2 | - | TRBV19 | CASSQWVSSYGYTF | TGTGCCAGTAGCCAGTGGGTTTCAAGCTATGGCTACACCTTC
- | TRBJ2-2 | TRBD2 | TRBV7-9 | CASSLRRRGGTGELFF | TGTGCCAGCAGCTTAAGGAGGCGGGGAGGGACCGGGGAGCTGTTTTTT
- | TRBJ2-7 | - | TRBV21-1 | CASRPGGAEQYF | TGTGCCAGCAGACCAGGGGGCGCCGAGCAGTACTTC
- | TRBJ2-1 | TRBD1 | TRBV9 | CASSVPDRGTYNEQFF | TGTGCCAGCAGCGTACCGGACAGGGGCACGTACAATGAGCAGTTCTTC
- | TRBJ2-1 | TRBD2 | TRBV9 | CASNGGVDYNEQFF | TGTGCCAGCAACGGGGGGGTCGACTACAATGAGCAGTTCTTC
- | TRBJ2-1 | TRBD2 | TRBV24-1 | CATSDLEAGSEQFF | TGTGCCACCAGTGATTTAGAAGCGGGGTCTGAGCAGTTCTTC
- | TRBJ2-1 | TRBD2 | TRBV5-6 | CASRPTSGAENEQFF | TGTGCCAGCAGGCCGACTAGCGGGGCGGAGAATGAGCAGTTCTTC
few | TRBJ2-1 | TRBD1 | TRBV10-3 | CAISARDRVYNEQFF | TGTGCCATCAGCGCTCGGGACAGGGTTTACAATGAGCAGTTCTTC
few | TRBJ2-1 | TRBD2 | TRBV6-5 | CASGTRSYNEQFF | TGTGCCAGCGGGACTAGATCCTACAATGAGCAGTTCTTC
- | TRBJ1-4 | - | TRBV2 | CASSDPATNEKLFF | TGTGCCAGCAGTGACCCGGCAACTAATGAAAAACTGTTTTTT
once | TRBJ2-7 | TRBD2 | TRBV5-1 | CASSLVGGGPFYEQYF | TGCGCCAGCAGCTTGGTGGGCGGGGGTCCGTTCTACGAGCAGTACTTC